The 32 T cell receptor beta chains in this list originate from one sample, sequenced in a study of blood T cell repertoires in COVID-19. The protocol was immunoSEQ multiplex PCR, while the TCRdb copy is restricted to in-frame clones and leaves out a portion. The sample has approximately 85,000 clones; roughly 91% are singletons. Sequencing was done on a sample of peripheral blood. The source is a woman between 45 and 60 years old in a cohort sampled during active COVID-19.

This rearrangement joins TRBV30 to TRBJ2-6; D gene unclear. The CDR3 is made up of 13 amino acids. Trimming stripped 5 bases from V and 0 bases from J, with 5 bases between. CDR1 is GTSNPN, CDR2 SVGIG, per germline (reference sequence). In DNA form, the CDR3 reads TGTGCCTGGGCTTACTCTGGGGCCAACGTCCTGACTTTC. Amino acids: CAWAYSGANVLTF.

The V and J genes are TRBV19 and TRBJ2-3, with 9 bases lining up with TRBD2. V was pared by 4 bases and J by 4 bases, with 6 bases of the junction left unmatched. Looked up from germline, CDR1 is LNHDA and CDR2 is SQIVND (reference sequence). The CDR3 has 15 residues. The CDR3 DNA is TGTGCCAGTAGTACTAGCGGGGTCCGCCCAGATACGCAGTATTTT. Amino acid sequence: CASSTSGVRPDTQYF.

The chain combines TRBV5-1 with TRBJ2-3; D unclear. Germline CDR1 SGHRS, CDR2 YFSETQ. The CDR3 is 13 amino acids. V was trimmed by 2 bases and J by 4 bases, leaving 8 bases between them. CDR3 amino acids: CASSFGGSDTQYF. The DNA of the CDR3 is TGCGCCAGCAGCTTTGGCGGTTCAGATACGCAGTATTTT.

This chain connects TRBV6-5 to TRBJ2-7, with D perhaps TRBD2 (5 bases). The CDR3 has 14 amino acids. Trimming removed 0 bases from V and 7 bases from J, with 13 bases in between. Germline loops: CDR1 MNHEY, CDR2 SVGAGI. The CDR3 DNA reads TGTGCCAGCAGTTACTCTCCCCTCACGGGAGAGCAGTACTTC. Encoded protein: CASSYSPLTGEQYF.

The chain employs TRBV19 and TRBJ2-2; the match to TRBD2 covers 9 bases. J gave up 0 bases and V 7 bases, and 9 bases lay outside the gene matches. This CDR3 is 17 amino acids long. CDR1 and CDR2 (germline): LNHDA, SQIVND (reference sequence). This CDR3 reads CASTWSRGGANTGELFF. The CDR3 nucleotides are TGTGCCAGTACCTGGTCGCGGGGGGGTGCGAACACCGGGGAGCTGTTTTTT.

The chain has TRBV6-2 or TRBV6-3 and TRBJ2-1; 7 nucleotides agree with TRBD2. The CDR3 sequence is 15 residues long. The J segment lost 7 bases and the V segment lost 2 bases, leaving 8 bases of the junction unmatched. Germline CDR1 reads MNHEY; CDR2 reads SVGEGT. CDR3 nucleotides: TGTGCCAGCAGTTACAGCGGGACTACGCTGAATGAGCAGTTCTTC. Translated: CASSYSGTTLNEQFF.

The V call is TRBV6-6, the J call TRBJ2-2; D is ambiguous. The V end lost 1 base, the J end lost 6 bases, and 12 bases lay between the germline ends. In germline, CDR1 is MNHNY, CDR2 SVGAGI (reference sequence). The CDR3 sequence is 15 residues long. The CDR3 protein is CASSYYPLASGELFF. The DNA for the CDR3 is TGTGCCAGCAGTTACTATCCGTTGGCCTCCGGGGAGCTGTTTTTT.

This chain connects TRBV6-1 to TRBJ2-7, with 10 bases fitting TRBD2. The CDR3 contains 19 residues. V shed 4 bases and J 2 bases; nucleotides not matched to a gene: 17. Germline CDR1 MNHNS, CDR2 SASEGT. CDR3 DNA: TGTGCCAGCAGTGCCCGACTAGCGGGCCAGCTCCACAACGCCTACGAGCAGTACTTC. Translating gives CASSARLAGQLHNAYEQYF.

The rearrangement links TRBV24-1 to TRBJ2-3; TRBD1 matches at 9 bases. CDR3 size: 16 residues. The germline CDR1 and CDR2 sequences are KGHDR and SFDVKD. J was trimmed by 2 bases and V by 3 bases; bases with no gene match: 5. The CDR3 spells CATSDAGTGSTDTQYF. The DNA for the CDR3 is TGTGCCACCAGTGATGCCGGGACAGGGTCCACAGATACGCAGTATTTT.

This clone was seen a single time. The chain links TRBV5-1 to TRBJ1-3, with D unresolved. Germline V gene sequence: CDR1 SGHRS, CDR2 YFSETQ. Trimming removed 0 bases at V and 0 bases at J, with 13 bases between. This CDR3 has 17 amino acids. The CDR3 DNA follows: TGCGCCAGCAGCTTGGATCGGGGATCTCACTCTGGAAACACCATATATTTT. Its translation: CASSLDRGSHSGNTIYF.

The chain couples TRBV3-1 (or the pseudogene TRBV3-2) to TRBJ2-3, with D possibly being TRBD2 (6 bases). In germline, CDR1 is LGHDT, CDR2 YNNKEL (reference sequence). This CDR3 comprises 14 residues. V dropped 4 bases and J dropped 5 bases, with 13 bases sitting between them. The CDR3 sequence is CASSLGREGDTQYF. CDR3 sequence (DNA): TGTGCCAGCAGCCTAGGGCGGGAAGGAGATACGCAGTATTTT.

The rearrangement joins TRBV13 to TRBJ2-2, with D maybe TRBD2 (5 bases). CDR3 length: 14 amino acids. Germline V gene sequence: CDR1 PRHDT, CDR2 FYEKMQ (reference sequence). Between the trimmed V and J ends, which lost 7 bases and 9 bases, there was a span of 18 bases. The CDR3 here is CASNTNPPGRELFF. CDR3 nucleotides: TGTGCCAGCAACACCAACCCCCCGGGAAGGGAGCTGTTTTTT.

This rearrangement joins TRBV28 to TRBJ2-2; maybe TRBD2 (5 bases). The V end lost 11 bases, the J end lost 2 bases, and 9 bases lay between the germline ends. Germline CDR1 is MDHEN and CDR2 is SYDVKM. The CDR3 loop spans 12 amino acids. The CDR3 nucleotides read TGTGCCCTTCGGGGTAACACCGGGGAGCTGTTTTTT. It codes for CALRGNTGELFF.

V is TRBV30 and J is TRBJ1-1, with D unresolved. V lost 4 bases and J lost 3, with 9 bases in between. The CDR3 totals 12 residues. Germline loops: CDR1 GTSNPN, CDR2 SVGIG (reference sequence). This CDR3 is CAWTASDTEAFF. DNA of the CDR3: TGTGCCTGGACCGCCTCGGACACTGAAGCTTTCTTT.

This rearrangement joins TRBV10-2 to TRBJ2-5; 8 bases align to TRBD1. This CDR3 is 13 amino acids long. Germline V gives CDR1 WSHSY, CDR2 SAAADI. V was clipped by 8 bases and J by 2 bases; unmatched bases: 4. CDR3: CASLNRGQETQYF. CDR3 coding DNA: TGCGCCAGCCTTAACAGGGGGCAAGAGACCCAGTACTTC.

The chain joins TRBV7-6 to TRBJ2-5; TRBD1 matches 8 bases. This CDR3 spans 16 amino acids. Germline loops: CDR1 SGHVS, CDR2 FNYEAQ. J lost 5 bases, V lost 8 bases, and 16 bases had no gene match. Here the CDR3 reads CASCNAPGDRRETQYF. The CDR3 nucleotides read TGTGCCAGCTGCAATGCCCCGGGGGACAGGCGCGAGACCCAGTACTTC. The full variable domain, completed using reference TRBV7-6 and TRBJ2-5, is GAGVSQSPRYKVTKRGQDVALRCDPISGHVSLYWYRQALGQGPEFLTYFNYEAQQDKSGLPNDRFSAERPEGSISTLTIQRTEQRDSAMYRCASCNAPGDRRETQYFGPGTRLLVL.

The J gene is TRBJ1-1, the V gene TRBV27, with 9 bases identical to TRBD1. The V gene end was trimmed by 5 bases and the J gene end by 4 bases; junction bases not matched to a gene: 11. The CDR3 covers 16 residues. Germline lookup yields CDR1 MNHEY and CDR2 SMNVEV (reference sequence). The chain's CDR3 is CASSTGQGKAGTEAFF. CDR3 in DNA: TGTGCCAGCAGTACGGGACAGGGAAAGGCGGGCACTGAAGCTTTCTTT.

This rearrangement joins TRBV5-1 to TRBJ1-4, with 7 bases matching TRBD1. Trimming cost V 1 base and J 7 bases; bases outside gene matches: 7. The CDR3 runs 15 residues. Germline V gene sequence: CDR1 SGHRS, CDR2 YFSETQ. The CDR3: CASSLRGPTGEKLFF. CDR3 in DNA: TGCGCCAGCAGCTTGAGGGGGCCTACCGGTGAAAAACTGTTTTTT.

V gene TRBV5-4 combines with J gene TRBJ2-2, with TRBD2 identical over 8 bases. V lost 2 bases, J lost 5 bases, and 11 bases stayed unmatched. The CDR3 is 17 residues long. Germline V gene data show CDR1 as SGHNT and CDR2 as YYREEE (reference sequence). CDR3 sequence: CASSFGGLAGKTGELFF. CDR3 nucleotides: TGTGCCAGCAGCTTTGGTGGGCTAGCGGGTAAAACCGGGGAGCTGTTTTTT.

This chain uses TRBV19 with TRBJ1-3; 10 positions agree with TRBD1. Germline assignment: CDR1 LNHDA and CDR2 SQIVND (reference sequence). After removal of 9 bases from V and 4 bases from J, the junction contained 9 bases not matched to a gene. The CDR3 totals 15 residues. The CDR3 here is CASMTGGSQGNTIYF. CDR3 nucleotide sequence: TGTGCCAGCATGACAGGGGGCTCGCAAGGAAACACCATATATTTT.

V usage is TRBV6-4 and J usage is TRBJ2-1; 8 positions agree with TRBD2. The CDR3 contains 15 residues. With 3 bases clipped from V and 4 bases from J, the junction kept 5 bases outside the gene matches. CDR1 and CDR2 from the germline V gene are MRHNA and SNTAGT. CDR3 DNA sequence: TGTGCCAGCAGTGAAACTAGCGGACTATACAATGAGCAGTTCTTC. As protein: CASSETSGLYNEQFF.

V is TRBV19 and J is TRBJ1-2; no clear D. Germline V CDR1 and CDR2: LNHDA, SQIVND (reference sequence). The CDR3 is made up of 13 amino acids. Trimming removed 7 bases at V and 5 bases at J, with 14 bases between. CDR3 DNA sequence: TGTGCCAGTAAACCGCTGGAGAGGTATGGCTACACCTTC. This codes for CASKPLERYGYTF.

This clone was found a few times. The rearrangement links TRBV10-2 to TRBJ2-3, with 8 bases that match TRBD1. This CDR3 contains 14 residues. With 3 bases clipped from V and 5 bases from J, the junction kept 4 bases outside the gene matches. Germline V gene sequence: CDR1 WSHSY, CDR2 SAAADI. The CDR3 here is CASSDAGGEDTQYF. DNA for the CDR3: TGCGCCAGCAGTGACGCAGGGGGCGAAGATACGCAGTATTTT.

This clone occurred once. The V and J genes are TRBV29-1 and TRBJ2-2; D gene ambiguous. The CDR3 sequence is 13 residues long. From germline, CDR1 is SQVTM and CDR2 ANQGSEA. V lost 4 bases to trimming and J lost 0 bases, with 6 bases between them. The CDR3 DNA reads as TGCAGCGTTGCGACTCCGAACACCGGGGAGCTGTTTTTT. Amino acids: CSVATPNTGELFF.

The CDR3 protein is CASSFRGQAWNQPQHF. The CDR3 DNA is TGTGCCAGCAGTTTTCGGGGACAGGCCTGGAATCAGCCCCAGCATTTT. The chain uses TRBV28 and TRBJ1-5; 8 nucleotides line up with TRBD1. V lost 3 bases and J lost 4; bases outside the gene matches: 8. Looked up from germline, CDR1 is MDHEN and CDR2 is SYDVKM. The CDR3 consists of 16 residues.

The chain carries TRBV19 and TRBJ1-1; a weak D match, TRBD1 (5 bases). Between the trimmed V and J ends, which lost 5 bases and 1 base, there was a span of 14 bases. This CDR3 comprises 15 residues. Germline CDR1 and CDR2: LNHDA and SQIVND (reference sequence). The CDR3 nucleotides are TGTGCCAGTAGTTACTCCCGGGGGAAGAACACTGAAGCTTTCTTT. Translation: CASSYSRGKNTEAFF.

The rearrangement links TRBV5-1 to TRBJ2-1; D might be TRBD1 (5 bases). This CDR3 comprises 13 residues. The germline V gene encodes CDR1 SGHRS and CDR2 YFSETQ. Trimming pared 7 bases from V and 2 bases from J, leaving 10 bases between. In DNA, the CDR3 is TGCGCCAGCGTACAGGCCCCCTACAATGAGCAGTTCTTC. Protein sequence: CASVQAPYNEQFF.

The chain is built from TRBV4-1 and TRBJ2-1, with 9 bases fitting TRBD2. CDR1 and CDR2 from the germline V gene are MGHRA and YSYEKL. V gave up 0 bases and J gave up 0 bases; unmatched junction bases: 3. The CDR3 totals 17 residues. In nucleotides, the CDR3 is TGCGCCAGCAGCCAAGATACTAGCGGGTCCTCCTACAATGAGCAGTTCTTC. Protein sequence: CASSQDTSGSSYNEQFF.

The CDR3 DNA is TGTGCCAGCTTCCGTACCGGGTCTACCACAGATACGCAGTATTTT. As protein: CASFRTGSTTDTQYF. This chain links TRBV6-5 with TRBJ2-3; D unresolved. This CDR3 has 15 residues. Trimming left V 8 bases short and J 2 bases short, with 17 bases between. Germline V lookup: CDR1 MNHEY, CDR2 SVGAGI.

CDR3: CASSQSGPKGTEAFF. CDR3 nucleotides: TGCGCCAGCAGCCAATCAGGGCCCAAGGGGACTGAAGCTTTCTTT. The chain joins TRBV5-1 to TRBJ1-1, with a tentative D call TRBD1 (5 bases). Per the germline V gene, CDR1 is SGHRS and CDR2 is YFSETQ. The CDR3 extends over 15 amino acids. Between the trimmed V and J ends, which lost 4 bases and 5 bases, there was a span of 18 bases.

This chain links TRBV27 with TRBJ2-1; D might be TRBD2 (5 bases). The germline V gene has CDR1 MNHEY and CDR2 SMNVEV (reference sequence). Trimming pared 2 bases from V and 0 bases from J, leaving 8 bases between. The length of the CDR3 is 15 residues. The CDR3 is CASSLGRASYNEQFF. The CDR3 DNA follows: TGTGCCAGCAGTTTAGGGCGGGCCTCCTACAATGAGCAGTTCTTC.

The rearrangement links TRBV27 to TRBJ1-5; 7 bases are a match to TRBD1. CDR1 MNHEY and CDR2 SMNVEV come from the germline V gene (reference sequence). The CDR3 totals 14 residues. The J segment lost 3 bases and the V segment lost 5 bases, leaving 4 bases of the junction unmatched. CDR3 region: CASSEQGYNQPQHF. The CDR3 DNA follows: TGTGCCAGCAGTGAACAGGGGTACAATCAGCCCCAGCATTTT.